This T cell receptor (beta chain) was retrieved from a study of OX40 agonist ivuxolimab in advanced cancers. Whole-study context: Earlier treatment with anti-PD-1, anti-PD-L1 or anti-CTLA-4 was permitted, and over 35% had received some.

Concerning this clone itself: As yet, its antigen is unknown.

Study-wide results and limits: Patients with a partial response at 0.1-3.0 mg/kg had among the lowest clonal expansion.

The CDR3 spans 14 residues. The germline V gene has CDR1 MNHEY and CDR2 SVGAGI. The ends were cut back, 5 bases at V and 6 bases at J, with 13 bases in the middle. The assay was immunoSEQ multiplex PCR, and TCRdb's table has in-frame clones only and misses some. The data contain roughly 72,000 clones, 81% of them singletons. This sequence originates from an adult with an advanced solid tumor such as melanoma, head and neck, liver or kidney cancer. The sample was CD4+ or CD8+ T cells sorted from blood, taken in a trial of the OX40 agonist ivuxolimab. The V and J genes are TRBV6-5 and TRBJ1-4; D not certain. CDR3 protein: CASSPGSADEKLFF. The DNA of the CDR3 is TGTGCCAGCAGTCCCGGGTCGGCAGATGAAAAACTGTTTTTT.